This T cell receptor beta chain was sequenced for a study of cytomegalovirus exposure and HLA in healthy donors (dated by TCRdb to about 2017). General notes on the study: A later analysis indicated that the 120 validation repertoires were generated on the platform also employed for the 700 or so repertoires of the first cohort. To predict cytomegalovirus infection status, the study brought together high-throughput TCR immunosequencing, statistical association of individual TCRs with disease status, and machine learning. The aim of the study was to test whether cataloging public T cell receptors could identify signatures of past pathogen exposure. A separate validation cohort of roughly 120 different subjects was used in addition to the roughly 670-subject first cohort. Summary of the overall study and its limitations: Cytomegalovirus status was reported to be diagnosed by the classifier with high specificity and sensitivity in both the original and validation cohorts. A total of fewer than 200 TCR beta chains were listed by the study as associated with cytomegalovirus. Of the cluster scores, roughly 93% were above 0 in a later analysis, which found that TCRs clustered in the first cohort also tended to co-occur in the 95 to 150 validation repertoires. The authors suggested that the approach could potentially be generalized to other disease states and immunological phenotypes. A later analysis had no HLA typing for the validation cohort, so co-occurrence there was scored across all 110 or so repertoires. In vitro tests confirmed that a few of the cytomegalovirus-associated TCR beta chains recognize cytomegalovirus antigens. Most TCR sequences were seen in very few donors, while some public TCRs were found in many individuals.

The library was made by the immunoSEQ multiplex PCR assay. The paper's processing steps were these. A statistical classification framework was built to diagnose cytomegalovirus status from the catalog of TCR beta chain sequences. TCRdb stores this immuneACCESS table with in-frame sequences only. Part of the clones is absent; in the studies checked, under half of the shortfall reflects unresolved V genes, and no reason is known for the rest. V and J calls and clone size come straight from that table; D and trimming were deduced from the DNA. The sample data list 130,000 to 150,000 clones, and 89% of these were observed just once. Approximately 10% of the sample lies in the top ten. Comment on this clone: Its antigen target is currently unknown. No quality values exist for individual bases; no much larger clone is one base distant.

Counted from cysteine to phenylalanine, this CDR3 has 11 amino acids. The kept DNA is CDR3 alone, 33 bases in frame from the first base. A distance of 3 bases separates the germline ends of V and J, which lose 3 bases and 3 bases respectively. For CDR1 and CDR2, the germline V gene (reference sequence) lists WNHNN and SYGVQD. Donors formed part of the validation cohort, which comprised some 120 subjects and was distinct from the first cohort of under 800 subjects. The sample comprised PBMCs. This clonotype was sampled from a woman younger than 35 in good health and CMV-seropositive. The chain uses TRBV10-1 and TRBJ2-7, with no confident D gene call. In nucleotide form, the sequence is TGCGCCAGCAGTGATAACTACGAGCAGTACTTC. Its protein product is CASSDNYEQYF.